The present T cell receptor (beta chain) was sequenced within a study of cytotoxic CD8 clonotypes in ibrutinib-treated CLL. J gave up 5 bases and V 0 bases, and 14 bases lay outside the gene matches. CDR1 is MGHRA, CDR2 YSYEKL, per germline. This CDR3 is built from 19 residues. Here immunoSEQ multiplex PCR was the method, and the copy in TCRdb shows in-frame clones only, minus some. The sample yields tens of thousands of clones, around 69% seen once. The TCR was taken from a human donor with chronic lymphocytic leukemia. The sequenced sample was PBMCs, obtained at disease progression, from a patient treated with ibrutinib. This chain connects TRBV4-1 to TRBJ1-1; TRBD1 matches at 11 bases. The CDR3 DNA is TGCGCCAGCAGCCAAGATGAGGCCGGGGGACAGGGGGTAAGAACTGAAGCTTTCTTT. Amino acid sequence: CASSQDEAGGQGVRTEAFF.